Shown below are 18 T cell receptor beta chains from a single sample sequenced in a study of blood T cell repertoires in COVID-19. The assay was immunoSEQ multiplex PCR, and TCRdb's table has in-frame clones only and misses some. The sample records about 220,000 clones, about 84% being singletons. Input material: peripheral blood. The receptors come from a human donor in a cohort sampled during active COVID-19.

The V gene is TRBV5-4, the J gene TRBJ1-1; D is unresolved. The CDR3 has 13 amino acids. Trimming removed 2 bases at V and 6 bases at J, with 11 bases between. CDR1 is SGHNT, CDR2 YYREEE, per germline (reference sequence). The CDR3 here is CASSFELGSEAFF. The CDR3 region has the DNA TGTGCCAGCAGCTTCGAACTAGGGTCTGAAGCTTTCTTT.

J is TRBJ1-1 and V is TRBV9; 8 positions match TRBD1. V trimming: 0 bases; J trimming: 5 bases; junction bases outside the gene matches: 3. Germline CDR1 SGDLS, CDR2 YYNGEE. The CDR3 has 14 amino acids. CDR3 sequence: CASSVDRGETEAFF. CDR3 DNA sequence: TGTGCCAGCAGCGTAGACAGGGGGGAGACTGAAGCTTTCTTT.

This clone was counted only a few times. The chain employs TRBV7-2 and TRBJ2-7; D is possibly TRBD2 (6 bases). This CDR3 has 14 amino acids. Per the germline V gene, CDR1 is SGHTA and CDR2 is FQGNSA. Trimming stripped 1 base from V and 0 bases from J, with 7 bases between. The DNA for the CDR3 is TGTGCCAGCAGCTTAGGGGGAGGCTCCTACGAGCAGTACTTC. Its translation is CASSLGGGSYEQYF. The variable domain in full, completed from reference TRBV7-2 and TRBJ2-7, reads GAGVSQSPSNKVTEKGKDVELRCDPISGHTALYWYRQSLGQGLEFLIYFQGNSAPDKSGLPSDRFSAERTGGSVSTLTIQRTQQEDSAVYLCASSLGGGSYEQYFGPGTRLTVT.

This sequence joins TRBV28 and TRBJ1-3; 7 nucleotides line up with TRBD1. Germline V gene sequence: CDR1 MDHEN, CDR2 SYDVKM. The CDR3 loop spans 15 amino acids. After removal of 7 bases from V and 0 bases from J, the junction contained 6 bases not matched to a gene. The CDR3: CASTSGTASGNTIYF. The CDR3 DNA is TGTGCCAGCACCTCCGGGACAGCCTCTGGAAACACCATATATTTT.

This chain uses TRBV13 with TRBJ2-4; D might be TRBD2 (6 bases). V dropped 8 bases and J dropped 10 bases, with 12 bases sitting between them. CDR1 and CDR2 (germline): PRHDT, FYEKMQ (reference sequence). The CDR3 contains 11 residues. CDR3 nucleotides: TGTGCCAGCGGTACCGGGGGAATTCAGTACTTC. As protein: CASGTGGIQYF. Full variable domain (outside the CDR3, taken from reference TRBV13 and TRBJ2-4): AAGVIQSPRHLIKEKRETATLKCYPIPRHDTVYWYQQGPGQDPQFLISFYEKMQSDKGSIPDRFSAQQFSDYHSELNMSSLELGDSALYFCASGTGGIQYFGAGTRLSVL.

The chain uses TRBV5-1 and TRBJ2-2; D remains unclear. CDR1 SGHRS and CDR2 YFSETQ come from the germline V gene. CDR3 length: 14 amino acids. Trimming shortened V by 0 bases and J by 7 bases, and 10 bases separated the two germline ends. The CDR3 here is CASSLDPEVGELFF. CDR3 sequence (DNA): TGCGCCAGCAGCTTGGACCCCGAGGTCGGGGAGCTGTTTTTT.

V and J are TRBV20-1 and TRBJ1-2, with D possibly being TRBD1 (6 bases). In germline, CDR1 is DFQATT, CDR2 SNEGSKA (reference sequence). The CDR3 sequence is 11 residues long. The CDR3 DNA sequence: TGCAGCGCCAGGGGCATAGGAGGCTACACCTTC. Protein sequence: CSARGIGGYTF.

This chain joins TRBV28 and TRBJ1-6; D not certain. The CDR3 contains 16 residues. Trimming shortened V by 6 bases and J by 4 bases, and 16 bases separated the two germline ends. CDR1 is MDHEN and CDR2 is SYDVKM in the germline V gene. This chain's CDR3 is CASRGMGRGYNSPLHF. CDR3 sequence (DNA): TGTGCCAGCAGGGGGATGGGCAGAGGGTATAATTCACCCCTCCACTTT.

This rearrangement joins TRBV11-3 to TRBJ2-5, with 13 bases fitting TRBD2. Trimming took 1 base from V and 4 from J; bases not matched to a gene: 12. Germline V CDR1 and CDR2: SGHNT, YENEEA. The CDR3 sequence is 19 residues long. The CDR3 sequence is CASSLVPGLAGRRAETQYF. As DNA, the CDR3 is TGTGCCAGCAGCTTAGTCCCGGGACTAGCGGGGAGGAGGGCAGAGACCCAGTACTTC.

The V and J genes are TRBV5-1 and TRBJ2-1; weak D call: TRBD2 (6 bases). Germline V gene sequence: CDR1 SGHRS, CDR2 YFSETQ. Trimming removed 0 bases at V and 4 bases at J, with 8 bases between. CDR3 length: 14 amino acids. The CDR3 DNA follows: TGCGCCAGCAGCTTGGAGGGGACTTACAATGAGCAGTTCTTC. Translating it yields CASSLEGTYNEQFF.

V and J are TRBV6-5 and TRBJ2-7; a weak D match, TRBD2 (5 bases). The germline V and J ends were trimmed by 8 bases and 2 bases, with 13 bases remaining between them. CDR3 size: 13 residues. Per the germline V gene, CDR1 is MNHEY and CDR2 is SVGAGI. CDR3 sequence reads: CASQVRGPYEQYF. In DNA, the CDR3 is TGTGCCAGCCAGGTGCGCGGGCCCTACGAGCAGTACTTC.

The CDR3 loop is CASSEDRVDGYTF. In DNA form, the CDR3 reads TGCGCCAGCAGCGAGGACAGGGTAGATGGCTACACCTTC. The rearrangement joins TRBV5-1 to TRBJ1-2; 8 bases are shared with TRBD1. CDR1 and CDR2 (germline): SGHRS, YFSETQ. There are 13 residues in the CDR3. V lost 4 bases, J lost 6 bases, and 5 bases stayed unmatched.

The V call is TRBV6-5, the J call TRBJ1-2; possible D gene TRBD1, 5 bases. CDR3 length equals 13 residues. CDR1 is MNHEY and CDR2 is SVGAGI in the germline V gene. V shed 10 bases and J shed 5 bases, with 17 bases lying between them. The CDR3 DNA follows: TGTGCCACACACACTTACGACAGTTATGGCTACACCTTC. The encoded protein is CATHTYDSYGYTF.

The chain joins TRBV3-1 (or the pseudogene TRBV3-2) to TRBJ2-5; possible D gene TRBD2, 6 bases. This CDR3 contains 15 residues. Germline V gives CDR1 LGHDT, CDR2 YNNKEL (reference sequence). V was cut by 3 bases and J by 1 base, with 12 bases left in between. For the CDR3, the DNA is TGTGCCAGCAGCCAGCAGGCGGGGACCCAAGAGACCCAGTACTTC. This codes for CASSQQAGTQETQYF.

The rearrangement links TRBV7-3 to TRBJ2-7; 10 nucleotides line up with TRBD1. Trimming at V came to 4 bases and at J to 5 bases, leaving 5 bases not matched to a gene. This CDR3 spans 14 amino acids. The germline V gene has CDR1 SGHTA and CDR2 FQGTGA. In nucleotides, the CDR3 is TGTGCCAGCAGCTCACCGGGACAGGGGAACGAGCAGTACTTC. The encoded protein is CASSSPGQGNEQYF. Filled out from reference TRBV7-3 and TRBJ2-7, the complete variable domain reads GAGVSQTPSNKVTEKGKYVELRCDPISGHTALYWYRQSLGQGPEFLIYFQGTGAADDSGLPNDRFFAVRPEGSVSTLKIQRTERGDSAVYLCASSSPGQGNEQYFGPGTRLTVT.

The chain employs TRBV19 and TRBJ2-2; perhaps TRBD2 as D (6 bases). In germline, CDR1 is LNHDA, CDR2 SQIVND (reference sequence). CDR3 length: 14 amino acids. V was shortened by 8 bases and J by 2 bases, with 12 bases between the two germline ends. CDR3 in DNA: TGTGCCAGTTGGGGGGAAAGAAACACCGGGGAGCTGTTTTTT. Protein product: CASWGERNTGELFF.

The chain recombines TRBV5-1 with TRBJ1-5; TRBD1 aligns across 9 bases. The V and J ends lost 5 bases and 7 bases, in that order; junction bases with no gene match: 10. The length of the CDR3 is 15 residues. Germline CDR1 is SGHRS and CDR2 is YFSETQ. Here the CDR3 reads CASRSGTGIGQPQHF. The CDR3 DNA sequence: TGCGCCAGCAGATCCGGGACAGGGATCGGACAGCCCCAGCATTTT. The full variable domain, its missing parts supplied by reference TRBV5-1 and TRBJ1-5, is KAGVTQTPRYLIKTRGQQVTLSCSPISGHRSVSWYQQTPGQGLQFLFEYFSETQRNKGNFPGRFSGRQFSNSRSEMNVSTLELGDSALYLCASRSGTGIGQPQHFGDGTRLSIL.

V and J are TRBV27 and TRBJ2-7; the D gene is possibly TRBD2 (6 bases). The V and J ends lost 7 bases and 0 bases respectively, with 22 bases between them. Germline V gene data show CDR1 as MNHEY and CDR2 as SMNVEV (reference sequence). CDR3 size: 17 residues. CDR3 bases: TGTGCCAGCACCGCCCGGGACTCCCCGACGGGCTCCTACGAGCAGTACTTC. Its translation is CASTARDSPTGSYEQYF.